This passage covers 6 T cell receptor beta chains from one sample sequenced in a study of CDR3 diversity in severe acne. TCRdb re-called the PCR reads through MiXCR, storing one row per CDR3 protein. The sample consists of 90,000 or so distinct CDR3 sequences, roughly half of them appearing once. Input material: blood. The receptors here all came from a male donor in good health, serving as a control.

The chain has TRBV9 and TRBJ2-1; 8 nucleotides align to TRBD2. The CDR3 covers 16 residues. The V gene end was trimmed by 0 bases and the J gene end by 4 bases; junction bases not matched to a gene: 6. The V gene's germline CDR1 is SGDLS and CDR2 YYNGEE. Here the CDR3 DNA reads TGTGCCAGCAGCGTAGGGGGGGCTAGCGGGTACAATGAGCAGTTCTTC. Translation gives CASSVGGASGYNEQFF.

This sequence joins TRBV9 and TRBJ2-5; TRBD1 or TRBD2 may be the D gene (5 bases each). The V end was cut by 2 bases, the J end by 4 bases, with 12 bases between. Per the germline V gene, CDR1 is SGDLS and CDR2 is YYNGEE. The CDR3 length is 14 residues. The CDR3 sequence is CASSVGVQGETQYF. CDR3 DNA: TGTGCCAGCAGCGTGGGGGTTCAGGGAGAGACCCAGTACTTC.

This clonotype showed up many times. This sequence joins TRBV7-8 and TRBJ1-5; no firm D call. CDR3 size: 12 residues. Germline values: CDR1 SGHVS, CDR2 FQNEAQ. Trimming shortened V by 5 bases and J by 4 bases, and 6 bases separated the two germline ends. CDR3: CASSIVNQPQHF. In DNA, the CDR3 is TGTGCCAGCAGCATAGTAAATCAGCCCCAGCATTTT.

About this clonotype itself: A much bigger clone sits one base away, suggesting this may be a read error. The chain combines TRBV9 with TRBJ2-5; 7 bases align to TRBD2. After removal of 3 bases from V and 3 bases from J, the junction contained 8 bases not matched to a gene. CDR3 size: 15 residues. From germline, CDR1 is SGDLS and CDR2 YYNGEE. The CDR3 DNA reads as TGTGCCAGCAGCGCAGGAGGGAGGGGCGAAGAGACCCAGTACTTC. It specifies CASSAGGRGEETQYF.

The chain carries TRBV2 and TRBJ2-2; TRBD2 agrees at 11 bases. Germline V gene sequence: CDR1 SNHLY, CDR2 FYNNEI. The CDR3 totals 18 residues. Trimming at V came to 3 bases and at J to 6 bases, leaving 12 bases not matched to a gene. For the CDR3, the DNA is TGTGCCAGCAGTGACAGTGACCCGGGACTAGCGGTATCCGGGGAGCTGTTTTTT. The encoded protein is CASSDSDPGLAVSGELFF.

This clonotype was seen many times. V gene TRBV25-1 combines with J gene TRBJ2-5, with a possible D match to TRBD1 (6 bases). The CDR3 is made up of 13 amino acids. Trimming shortened V by 5 bases and J by 5 bases, and 12 bases separated the two germline ends. Germline V gene data show CDR1 as MGHDK and CDR2 as SYGVNS. CDR3 coding DNA: TGTGCCAGCAGTTTACAGGGTTGGGAGACCCAGTACTTC. It specifies CASSLQGWETQYF.